What follows describes a single T cell receptor beta chain. No antigen is known for it. The data originate from a study of T cell responses to AZD1222 COVID-19 vaccine. Sequencing used immunoSEQ multiplex PCR; TCRdb keeps in-frame clones, though not all of them. The table has under 150,000 clones, 80% to 95% seen once; the top ten hold roughly 1.1%. Germline assignment: CDR1 SGHDT and CDR2 YYEEEE. V was trimmed by 0 bases and J by 11 bases, leaving 6 bases between them. This CDR3 region has 12 residues. Overall study results and limits: Two AZD1222 administrations were followed by greater Spike-specific TCR breadth and depth. Spike-spanning, vaccine-associated CD4 TCRs were dominant at 160-218 and 743-854.

Sequencing used peripheral blood, obtained 28 days after the second AZD1222 dose. This receptor was identified in an adult who received the AZD1222 COVID-19 vaccine. The chain couples TRBV5-6 to TRBJ1-6, with D possibly TRBD1 on 5 matching bases. CDR3 amino acids: CASSLVGAPLHF. CDR3 bases: TGTGCCAGCAGCTTGGTGGGGGCACCCCTCCACTTT.